Listed here are 6 T cell receptor beta chains from one sample, sequenced in a study of cytomegalovirus exposure and HLA in healthy donors. The method was immunoSEQ multiplex PCR; TCRdb's version includes in-frame clones alone and lacks a portion of them. The sample gives 200,000 to 250,000 clones, about nine tenths of which show up once; 2% is in the top ten. Sequencing input: PBMCs. Receptors originate from a woman under 30 in good health and CMV-seropositive.

Worth noting for this clone: Other DNA sequences in this sample translate to the same CDR3. Here the CDR3 reads CASSLGAGGETQYF. For the CDR3, the DNA is TGTGCCAGCAGCTTGGGGGCAGGGGGAGAGACCCAGTACTTC. The chain links TRBV5-4 to TRBJ2-5; 7 bases agree with TRBD1. Germline lookup yields CDR1 SGHNT and CDR2 YYREEE (reference sequence). The CDR3 covers 14 residues. Trimming at V came to 0 bases and at J to 4 bases, leaving 3 bases not matched to a gene.

The chain combines TRBV5-4 with TRBJ2-7; D gene unclear. The CDR3 contains 14 residues. Germline V gene data show CDR1 as SGHNT and CDR2 as YYREEE (reference sequence). V was shortened by 1 base and J by 6 bases, with 14 bases between the two germline ends. For the CDR3, the DNA is TGTGCCAGCAGCTTGACCCCGCCAGGTGCCGAGCAGTACTTC. Amino acids: CASSLTPPGAEQYF.

The genes are TRBV5-1 and TRBJ2-7; the match to TRBD1 covers 8 bases. There are 14 residues in the CDR3. Germline assignment: CDR1 SGHRS and CDR2 YFSETQ. Trimming cost V 4 bases and J 6 bases; bases outside gene matches: 9. In nucleotides, the CDR3 is TGCGCCAGCAGCCCCCGGACAGGGCCAAGCGAGCAGTACTTC. This codes for CASSPRTGPSEQYF.

The chain has TRBV9 and TRBJ2-7, with 10 bases that match TRBD2. Germline V CDR1 and CDR2: SGDLS, YYNGEE. Trimming took 3 bases from V and 5 from J; bases not matched to a gene: 14. The CDR3 contains 17 residues. The CDR3 nucleotides read TGTGCCAGCAGCGCCCTGACGGGACTAGCGACTTTCGACGAGCAGTACTTC. Translation: CASSALTGLATFDEQYF.

In DNA form, the CDR3 reads TGTGCCAGCAGCTTGGCAGGGATTGTTTACTATGGCTACACCTTC. It yields the protein CASSLAGIVYYGYTF. This rearrangement joins TRBV5-4 to TRBJ1-2, with a possible D match to TRBD1 (5 bases). Germline values: CDR1 SGHNT, CDR2 YYREEE (reference sequence). There are 15 residues in the CDR3. V was trimmed by 0 bases and J by 3 bases, leaving 12 bases between them.

This clone was seen a few times. CDR3 amino acids: CASSQETSGSYEQYF. The CDR3 DNA follows: TGTGCCAGCAGCCAAGAGACTAGCGGCTCCTACGAGCAGTACTTC. The gene calls are TRBV11-2 and TRBJ2-7, with TRBD2 identical over 9 bases. The V gene's germline CDR1 is SGHAT and CDR2 FQNNGV. This CDR3 is built from 15 residues. The ends lost 5 bases at V and 0 bases at J; junction bases unmatched: 5.